The 18 T cell receptor beta chains below come from one sample, sequenced in a study of beta chain features in type 1 diabetes (dated by TCRdb to about 2018). Library creation used the immunoSEQ multiplex PCR assay. All of the isolated RNA was reverse transcribed with the High Capacity cDNA Reverse Transcription Kit, so expressed TCRB transcripts were sequenced. TCRdb took this table from immuneACCESS and kept in-frame rearrangements with V and J called. Such tables lack part of the clones; where checked against another copy, unresolved V genes explain under half of the gap, and the rest is unexplained. The sample profile shows some 270,000 clones; 8% of them were found once. Over 0.8% of the sample is in the top ten clones. The sequencing input was central memory CD4+ T cells from blood. The origin of the receptors is a young woman in good health.

A word on this clone: This sample also contains other DNA sequences that code for the same CDR3. The chain combines TRBV7-2 with TRBJ2-1; a weak D match, TRBD1 (5 bases). Trimming took 2 bases from V and 8 from J, leaving 13 bases between them. Per germline, CDR1 SGHTA and CDR2 FQGNSA. The CDR3 has 14 amino acids. The CDR3 is CASSLFGGADEQFF. The CDR3 bases are TGTGCCAGCAGCTTATTCGGTGGGGCAGATGAGCAGTTCTTC.

The J gene is TRBJ2-1, the V gene TRBV7-8, with D tentatively TRBD2 (5 bases). In germline, CDR1 is SGHVS, CDR2 FQNEAQ. Trimming pared 4 bases from V and 7 bases from J, leaving 11 bases between. The CDR3 loop spans 13 amino acids. The CDR3 sequence is CASSSSSWNEQFF. In DNA, the CDR3 is TGTGCCAGCAGCTCATCTAGCTGGAATGAGCAGTTCTTC.

The chain links TRBV11-3 to TRBJ1-5, with D unresolved. Germline V lookup: CDR1 SGHNT, CDR2 YENEEA. With 3 bases removed from V and 6 bases from J, the gap between germline ends came to 9 bases. This CDR3 is 13 amino acids long. In nucleotides, the CDR3 is TGTGCCAGCAGCTTCGGGGAAGGTCAGCCCCAGCATTTT. Residues: CASSFGEGQPQHF.

The chain carries TRBV7-2 and TRBJ1-1, with D tentatively TRBD1 (6 bases). V lost 3 bases to trimming and J lost 8 bases, with 16 bases between them. This CDR3 has 14 amino acids. Germline-derived CDR1 and CDR2 are SGHTA and FQGNSA. CDR3 loop: CASSFSARGAEAFF. CDR3 in DNA: TGTGCCAGCAGCTTCTCTGCCCGGGGGGCAGAAGCTTTCTTT.

This clone was detected a few times. The rearrangement links TRBV28 to TRBJ2-5, with a weak D call TRBD2 (6 bases). Deletions cut 8 bases from V and 4 bases from J, with 23 bases between. CDR3 length: 16 amino acids. Germline V lookup: CDR1 MDHEN, CDR2 SYDVKM. CDR3 residues: CASQHGGTGKRETQYF. DNA of the CDR3: TGTGCCAGCCAACATGGTGGGACTGGGAAGCGAGAGACCCAGTACTTC. Supplemented by reference TRBV28 and TRBJ2-5, the full variable domain reads DVKVTQSSRYLVKRTGEKVFLECVQDMDHENMFWYRQDPGLGLRLIYFSYDVKMKEKGDIPEGYSVSREKKERFSLILESASTNQTSMYLCASQHGGTGKRETQYFGPGTRLLVL.

This chain's CDR3 is CASSPDGSYNEQFF. CDR3 coding DNA: TGCGCCAGCAGCCCGGACGGCTCCTACAATGAGCAGTTCTTC. V and J are TRBV5-1 and TRBJ2-1; D call uncertain. The CDR3 loop spans 14 amino acids. V lost 4 bases and J lost 0, with 8 bases in between. The germline CDR1 and CDR2 sequences are SGHRS and YFSETQ.

This rearrangement joins TRBV7-9 to TRBJ2-5, with D perhaps matching TRBD2 (5 bases). Germline CDR1 and CDR2: SEHNR and FQNEAQ (reference sequence). Trimming took off 5 bases at V and 5 bases at J, with 6 bases between the two ends. The CDR3 is 11 amino acids. CDR3 nucleotides: TGTGCCAGCAGCAGAGGGGAGACCCAGTACTTC. This gives the protein CASSRGETQYF. The full variable domain, completed using reference TRBV7-9 and TRBJ2-5, is DTGVSQNPRHKITKRGQNVTFRCDPISEHNRLYWYRQTLGQGPEFLTYFQNEAQLEKSRLLSDRFSAERPKGSFSTLEIQRTEQGDSAMYLCASSRGETQYFGPGTRLLVL.

The V gene is TRBV6-1, the J gene TRBJ2-1; 12 nucleotides align to TRBD2. Germline CDR1 and CDR2: MNHNS and SASEGT. The CDR3 has 15 residues. Germline trimming cut 6 bases from V and 7 bases from J; bases unmatched to any gene: 7. The CDR3 nucleotides read TGTGCCAGCAGAACCGGGACTAGCGGGCGGAATGAGCAGTTCTTC. Translation: CASRTGTSGRNEQFF.

Ten or more counts support this clone. The chain uses TRBV25-1 and TRBJ2-2; no clear D gene. The CDR3 has 14 residues. V lost 6 bases to trimming and J lost 4 bases, with 12 bases between them. Germline CDR1 MGHDK, CDR2 SYGVNS. CDR3 DNA sequence: TGTGCCAGCAGGAGTGATTGGGGCACCGGGGAGCTGTTTTTT. Its protein is CASRSDWGTGELFF.

The genes are TRBV28 and TRBJ1-2, with D unclear. CDR3 length equals 14 residues. Deletions cut 2 bases from V and 4 bases from J, with 11 bases between. Germline V lookup: CDR1 MDHEN, CDR2 SYDVKM. Written as DNA, the CDR3 is TGTGCCAGCAGTTTAGGAGATGGCCGCTATGGCTACACCTTC. This translates into CASSLGDGRYGYTF.

Ten or more counts support this clone. The V gene is TRBV19, the J gene TRBJ2-1; D remains ambiguous. The length of the CDR3 is 12 residues. V lost 6 bases, J lost 3 bases, and 6 bases lay in between. Germline V gene sequence: CDR1 LNHDA, CDR2 SQIVND (reference sequence). CDR3 nucleotides: TGTGCCAGTAGCGTAATCTACAATGAGCAGTTCTTC. As protein: CASSVIYNEQFF.

This sequence joins TRBV7-9 and TRBJ2-5; D unresolved. With 3 bases removed from V and 9 bases from J, the gap between germline ends came to 14 bases. Germline V gives CDR1 SEHNR, CDR2 FQNEAQ (reference sequence). The CDR3 contains 13 residues. CDR3 nucleotide sequence: TGTGCCAGCAGCTTGACCCAGGAAACGCCCCAGTACTTC. Translation: CASSLTQETPQYF. The full variable domain, in which reference TRBV7-9 and TRBJ2-5 provide the parts outside the CDR3, is DTGVSQNPRHKITKRGQNVTFRCDPISEHNRLYWYRQTLGQGPEFLTYFQNEAQLEKSRLLSDRFSAERPKGSFSTLEIQRTEQGDSAMYLCASSLTQETPQYFGPGTRLLVL.

The chain uses TRBV14 and TRBJ2-7, with TRBD2 identical over 14 bases. The CDR3 has 18 residues. V was clipped by 1 base and J by 3 bases; unmatched bases: 8. Germline V CDR1 and CDR2: SGHDN, FVKESK. The CDR3 is CASSQGGLAGGSSYEQYV. CDR3 sequence (DNA): TGTGCCAGCAGCCAAGGAGGACTAGCGGGGGGTTCTAGCTACGAGCAGTACGTC.

This clone occurred a few times. The genes are TRBV12-5 and TRBJ2-2; no clear D gene. CDR1 is LGHNT, CDR2 FRNRAP, per germline. This CDR3 spans 12 amino acids. Trimming removed 5 bases from V and 4 bases from J, with 5 bases in between. CDR3 DNA sequence: TGTGCTAGTGGTCACCTCACCGGGGAGCTGTTTTTT. Its protein product is CASGHLTGELFF.

The chain is built from TRBV25-1 and TRBJ1-4; maybe TRBD1 (6 bases). There are 13 residues in the CDR3. V was clipped by 6 bases and J by 5 bases, with 10 bases between them. The germline V gene encodes CDR1 MGHDK and CDR2 SYGVNS. CDR3 in DNA: TGTGCCAGCAGAAGGGGGTCCAATGAAAAACTGTTTTTT. Its translation is CASRRGSNEKLFF.

This clone was seen a few times. This chain joins TRBV11-3 and TRBJ2-7; D may be TRBD1 (6 bases). Germline CDR1 and CDR2: SGHNT and YENEEA. This CDR3 comprises 16 residues. This CDR3 is CAHKSNRDRIYEGQYV. CDR3 coding DNA: TGTGCACATAAAAGTAACAGGGACCGGATCTACGAAGGGCAGTACGTC.

This clone has a count of ten or more. At the DNA level, this CDR3 is encoded by other sequences in the same sample as well. The CDR3 loop is CASSKQGRDSPLHF. The DNA of the CDR3 is TGTGCCAGCAGTAAACAGGGACGGGATTCACCCCTCCACTTT. J is TRBJ1-6 and V is TRBV6-5; possibly TRBD1 for D (6 bases). In germline, CDR1 is MNHEY, CDR2 SVGAGI. V dropped 5 bases and J dropped 8 bases, with 13 bases sitting between them. This CDR3 contains 14 residues.

The chain is built from TRBV5-6 and TRBJ2-5; D is unclear. Trimming shortened V by 4 bases and J by 2 bases, and 15 bases separated the two germline ends. The CDR3 contains 15 residues. CDR1 is SGHDT and CDR2 is YYEEEE in the germline V gene. In DNA, the CDR3 is TGTGCCAGCAGCCTCAGCGTCGCGAGACAAGAGACCCAGTACTTC. Residues: CASSLSVARQETQYF.